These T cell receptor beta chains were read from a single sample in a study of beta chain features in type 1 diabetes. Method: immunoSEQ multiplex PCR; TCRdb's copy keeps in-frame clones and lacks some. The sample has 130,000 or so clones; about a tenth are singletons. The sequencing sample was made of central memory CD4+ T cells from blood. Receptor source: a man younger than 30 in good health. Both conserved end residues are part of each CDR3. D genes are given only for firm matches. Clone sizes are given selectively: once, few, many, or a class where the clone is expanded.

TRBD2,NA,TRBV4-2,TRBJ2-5,TGTGCCAGCAGCCGGGCTAGCGGGGGGGGACAAGAGACCCAGTACTTC,CASSRASGGGQETQYF
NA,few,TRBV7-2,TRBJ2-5,TGTGCCAGCAGCTCCTTCCCGACAGGACCACAAGAGACCCAGTACTTC,CASSSFPTGPQETQYF
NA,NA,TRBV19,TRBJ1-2,TGTGCCAGTAGTATAATTCGCGCGGGGAATGGCTACACCTTC,CASSIIRAGNGYTF
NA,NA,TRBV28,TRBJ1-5,TGTGCCAGCAGTCCCCCGACAGGTAATCAGCCCCAGCATTTT,CASSPPTGNQPQHF
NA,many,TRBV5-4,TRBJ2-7,TGTGCCAGCAGCACGAACACAGGTCGCTACGAGCAGTACTTC,CASSTNTGRYEQYF
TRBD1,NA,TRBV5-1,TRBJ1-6,TGCGCCAGCAGCCGGACAGGTTCGAGCTCCTATAATTCACCCCTCCACTTT,CASSRTGSSSYNSPLHF
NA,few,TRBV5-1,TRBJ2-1,TGCGCCAGCAGCTTGGACAGCAGCTCCTACAATGAGCAGTTCTTC,CASSLDSSSYNEQFF
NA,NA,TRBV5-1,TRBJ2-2,TGCGCCAGCAGCTTGGTAGCGGAGGTGGGCGGGGAGCTGTTTTTT,CASSLVAEVGGELFF
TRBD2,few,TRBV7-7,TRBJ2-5,TGTGCCAGCACCGCAGGCGGGGGGCACGCGGAGACCCAGTACTTC,CASTAGGGHAETQYF
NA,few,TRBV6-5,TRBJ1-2,TGTGCCAGCGGGCCCCACGACGGTATCGGTGGCTACACCTTC,CASGPHDGIGGYTF
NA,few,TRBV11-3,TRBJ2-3,TGTGCCAGCAGCCTGGACTCGATGGGGACAGATACGCAGTATTTT,CASSLDSMGTDTQYF
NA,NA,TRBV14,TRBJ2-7,TGTGCCAGCAGCCAAGTGGGGGCAGGGGCCTACGAGCAGTACTTC,CASSQVGAGAYEQYF
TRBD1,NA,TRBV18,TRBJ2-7,TGTGCCAGCTCACCGACAGGGGGGTCGGGAGAGCAGTACTTC,CASSPTGGSGEQYF
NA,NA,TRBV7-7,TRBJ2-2,TGTGCCAGCAGCTTCCAGGGATACAACACCGGGGAGCTGTTTTTT,CASSFQGYNTGELFF
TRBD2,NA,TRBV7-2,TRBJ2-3,TGTGCCAGCAGCTTAAGGCGGGGGGGCCCCAGCACAGATACGCAGTATTTT,CASSLRRGGPSTDTQYF
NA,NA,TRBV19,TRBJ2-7,TGTGCCAGTAGTATCCGTCGAGGTGGACACTACGAGCAGTACTTC,CASSIRRGGHYEQYF
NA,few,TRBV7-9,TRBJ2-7,TGTGCCAGCAGCTTAGAACTCGTGTCCTCCTACGAGCAGTACTTC,CASSLELVSSYEQYF
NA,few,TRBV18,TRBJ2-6,TGTGCCAGCTCCCCGGGGTCATTCTCTGGGGCCAACGTCCTGACTTTC,CASSPGSFSGANVLTF
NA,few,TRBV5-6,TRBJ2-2,TGTGCCAGCACCTTATGGACTACCACCGGGGAGCTGTTTTTT,CASTLWTTTGELFF
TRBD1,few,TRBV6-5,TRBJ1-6,TGTGCCAGCACCGACAGGGGATTAAGTTCACCCCTCCACTTT,CASTDRGLSSPLHF